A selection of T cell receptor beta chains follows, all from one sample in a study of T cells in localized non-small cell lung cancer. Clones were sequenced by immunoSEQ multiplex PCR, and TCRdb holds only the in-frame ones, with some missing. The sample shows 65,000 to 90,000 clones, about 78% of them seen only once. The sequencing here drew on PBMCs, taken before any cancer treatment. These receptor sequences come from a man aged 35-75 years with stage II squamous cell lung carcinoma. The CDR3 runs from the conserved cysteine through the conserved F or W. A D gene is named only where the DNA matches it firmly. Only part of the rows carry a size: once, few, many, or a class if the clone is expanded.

cdr3_nt: TGTGCCAGCTCCTCCGACAGGATCTATGGCTACACCTTC
cdr3_aa: CASSSDRIYGYTF
clone_size: .
j_call: TRBJ1-2
v_call: TRBV18
d_call: .

cdr3_nt: TGCGCCAGCAGCTTGGCCAACCCCAGGTTAAATGAGCAGTTCTTC
cdr3_aa: CASSLANPRLNEQFF
clone_size: .
j_call: TRBJ2-1
v_call: TRBV5-1
d_call: .

cdr3_nt: TGTGCCAGCAGCTTAACAGGGGGGGAATTTTACAATGAGCAGTTCTTC
cdr3_aa: CASSLTGGEFYNEQFF
clone_size: once
j_call: TRBJ2-1
v_call: TRBV7-3
d_call: .

cdr3_nt: TGCGCCAGCAGCCAGGACCCCCTCTCTGGGGCCAACGTCCTGACTTTC
cdr3_aa: CASSQDPLSGANVLTF
clone_size: once
j_call: TRBJ2-6
v_call: TRBV4-1
d_call: .

cdr3_nt: TGTGCCAGCACCGTGGGGAGCGGGAGGGCCGACACCGGGGAGCTGTTTTTT
cdr3_aa: CASTVGSGRADTGELFF
clone_size: .
j_call: TRBJ2-2
v_call: TRBV27
d_call: TRBD2

cdr3_nt: TGTGCCAGCAGTTTAGGGACAGGGGGGAATTCACCCCTCCACTTT
cdr3_aa: CASSLGTGGNSPLHF
clone_size: few
j_call: TRBJ1-6
v_call: TRBV28
d_call: TRBD1

cdr3_nt: TGTGCCATCAGTGCTTCCACGGGGCGGGTGAACACTGAAGCTTTCTTT
cdr3_aa: CAISASTGRVNTEAFF
clone_size: medium-sized
j_call: TRBJ1-1
v_call: TRBV10-3
d_call: .

cdr3_nt: TGTGCCAGCAGCCAAGATTTTGGACGGCCCGGGGAGCTGTTTTTT
cdr3_aa: CASSQDFGRPGELFF
clone_size: few
j_call: TRBJ2-2
v_call: TRBV4-2
d_call: .

cdr3_nt: TGTGCCAGCAGCCCCCAGTGGATCTCTGGAAACACCATATATTTT
cdr3_aa: CASSPQWISGNTIYF
clone_size: .
j_call: TRBJ1-3
v_call: TRBV7-9
d_call: .

cdr3_nt: TGTGCCAGCAGTTCTAACACCGGGGAGCTGTTTTTT
cdr3_aa: CASSSNTGELFF
clone_size: .
j_call: TRBJ2-2
v_call: TRBV28
d_call: .

cdr3_nt: TGTGCCAGCAGCTTAACAGGGGGAAGAACTGAAGCTTTCTTT
cdr3_aa: CASSLTGGRTEAFF
clone_size: few
j_call: TRBJ1-1
v_call: TRBV5-5
d_call: TRBD1

cdr3_nt: TGTGCCAGCAGCCTAGACAATCAGCCCCAGCATTTT
cdr3_aa: CASSLDNQPQHF
clone_size: .
j_call: TRBJ1-5
v_call: TRBV7-9
d_call: .

cdr3_nt: TGTGCCAGCAGTTACGGGGGGCTGGGCACTGAAGCTTTCTTT
cdr3_aa: CASSYGGLGTEAFF
clone_size: .
j_call: TRBJ1-1
v_call: TRBV6-5
d_call: .

cdr3_nt: TGTGCCAGCAGTGACACAGGGGGGAATCAGCCCCAGCATTTT
cdr3_aa: CASSDTGGNQPQHF
clone_size: .
j_call: TRBJ1-5
v_call: TRBV6-1
d_call: TRBD1

cdr3_nt: TGTGCCAGCAGCCCGTGGGACAGGCAATACGAGCAGTACTTC
cdr3_aa: CASSPWDRQYEQYF
clone_size: few
j_call: TRBJ2-7
v_call: TRBV13
d_call: TRBD1

cdr3_nt: TGTGCCACCAGCTCCCGGCCGGGGATTCAGGACATTCAGTACTTC
cdr3_aa: CATSSRPGIQDIQYF
clone_size: .
j_call: TRBJ2-4
v_call: TRBV15
d_call: .

cdr3_nt: TGCGCCAGCAGCTTGAAGCAGGGGGTGACTGAAGCTTTCTTT
cdr3_aa: CASSLKQGVTEAFF
clone_size: .
j_call: TRBJ1-1
v_call: TRBV5-1
d_call: TRBD1

cdr3_nt: TGTGCCAGCAGCCCTCGGAACGCGGGAGGCTACAATGAGCAGTTCTTC
cdr3_aa: CASSPRNAGGYNEQFF
clone_size: .
j_call: TRBJ2-1
v_call: TRBV14
d_call: TRBD2

cdr3_nt: TGCGCCAGCACGAGGACAGGGACGTCGGATGGCTACACCTTC
cdr3_aa: CASTRTGTSDGYTF
clone_size: few
j_call: TRBJ1-2
v_call: TRBV5-1
d_call: TRBD1

cdr3_nt: TGTGCCAGCAGCTTGGACCAGTCTCATAACTATGGCTACACCTTC
cdr3_aa: CASSLDQSHNYGYTF
clone_size: .
j_call: TRBJ1-2
v_call: TRBV5-5
d_call: .

cdr3_nt: TGTGCCACCAGCGCCCGAGGGGAGGCCAAAAACATTCAGTACTTC
cdr3_aa: CATSARGEAKNIQYF
clone_size: .
j_call: TRBJ2-4
v_call: TRBV15
d_call: .

cdr3_nt: TGTGCCAGTAGCAGTAGGTTCTCTCAGTTCTTC
cdr3_aa: CASSSRFSQFF
clone_size: .
j_call: TRBJ2-1
v_call: TRBV19
d_call: .

cdr3_nt: TGTGCCAGCAAAAAAGGTAGCTCCTACAATGAGCAGTTCTTC
cdr3_aa: CASKKGSSYNEQFF
clone_size: .
j_call: TRBJ2-1
v_call: TRBV2
d_call: .

cdr3_nt: TGTGCCAGTAGTTCCCGGAACCCCGCGTCCGGGGAGCTGTTTTTT
cdr3_aa: CASSSRNPASGELFF
clone_size: .
j_call: TRBJ2-2
v_call: TRBV19
d_call: .

cdr3_nt: TGTGCCAGCAGCCCCAGACGGGACATCAACTACGATACGCAGTATTTT
cdr3_aa: CASSPRRDINYDTQYF
clone_size: .
j_call: TRBJ2-3
v_call: TRBV7-8
d_call: .

cdr3_nt: TGTGCCAGCAGTTTCAGCAGTAGCAATCAGCCCCAGCATTTT
cdr3_aa: CASSFSSSNQPQHF
clone_size: .
j_call: TRBJ1-5
v_call: TRBV28
d_call: .

cdr3_nt: TGCAGCGTTGAAGACGCCCGAGCTAACTATGGCTACACCTTC
cdr3_aa: CSVEDARANYGYTF
clone_size: .
j_call: TRBJ1-2
v_call: TRBV29-1
d_call: .

cdr3_nt: TGTGCCAGCAGCCAAGGTCCCATCAAGTTCTTC
cdr3_aa: CASSQGPIKFF
clone_size: .
j_call: TRBJ2-1
v_call: TRBV7-9
d_call: .

cdr3_nt: TGTGCCAGCAGCTTACAGTCCTTCTCAGATACGCAGTATTTT
cdr3_aa: CASSLQSFSDTQYF
clone_size: .
j_call: TRBJ2-3
v_call: TRBV7-2
d_call: .

cdr3_nt: TGTGCCACCAGTGGCGGGGGGGCCAAAAACATTCAGTACTTC
cdr3_aa: CATSGGGAKNIQYF
clone_size: .
j_call: TRBJ2-4
v_call: TRBV15
d_call: TRBD2

cdr3_nt: TGCGCCAGCAGCGAGGGACAAAATTACAATTCGATGAACACTGAAGCTTTCTTT
cdr3_aa: CASSEGQNYNSMNTEAFF
clone_size: .
j_call: TRBJ1-1
v_call: TRBV5-1
d_call: .

cdr3_nt: TGTGCCAGCAGTGGGGCCCTTAATTCACCCCTCCACTTT
cdr3_aa: CASSGALNSPLHF
clone_size: .
j_call: TRBJ1-6
v_call: TRBV6-1
d_call: .

cdr3_nt: TGCAGCGTCCTTAAGCTCCGGGACAGGGACTACGAGCAGTACTTC
cdr3_aa: CSVLKLRDRDYEQYF
clone_size: .
j_call: TRBJ2-7
v_call: TRBV29-1
d_call: TRBD1